This TCR beta chain is drawn from a study of cytomegalovirus exposure and HLA in healthy donors. PCR involved 60 Vbeta and 13 Jbeta primers. Here immunoSEQ multiplex PCR was the method, and the copy in TCRdb shows in-frame clones only, minus some. The repertoire has roughly 140,000 clones, around 65% of them found once; the top ten carry 3%. The ends were cut back, 1 base at V and 4 bases at J, with 8 bases in the middle. The CDR3 is made up of 13 amino acids. Germline lookup yields CDR1 SGHNT and CDR2 YYREEE (reference sequence). The origin of this receptor is a woman under 40 in good health and CMV-seropositive. The chain has TRBV5-4 and TRBJ2-5; a possible D gene is TRBD2 (6 bases). Sequenced sample: PBMCs. The CDR3 DNA follows: TGTGCCAGCAGCTTGTACGGGGGAGAGACCCAGTACTTC. It codes for CASSLYGGETQYF.